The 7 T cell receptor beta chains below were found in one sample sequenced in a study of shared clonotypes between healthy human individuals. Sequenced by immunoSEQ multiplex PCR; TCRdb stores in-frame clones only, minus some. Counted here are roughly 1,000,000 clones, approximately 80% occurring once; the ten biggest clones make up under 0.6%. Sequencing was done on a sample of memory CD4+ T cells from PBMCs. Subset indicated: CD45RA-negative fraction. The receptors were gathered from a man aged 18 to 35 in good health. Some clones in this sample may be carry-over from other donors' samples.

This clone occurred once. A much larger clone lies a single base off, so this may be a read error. CDR3: CASSYSGANVLTF. The CDR3 nucleotides read TGTGCCAGCAGTTACTCTGGGGCCAACGTCCTGACTTTC. The chain has TRBV14 and TRBJ2-6; D gene uncertain. The CDR3 runs to 13 residues. Trimming removed 6 bases from V and 0 bases from J, with 3 bases in between. Germline assignment: CDR1 SGHDN and CDR2 FVKESK.

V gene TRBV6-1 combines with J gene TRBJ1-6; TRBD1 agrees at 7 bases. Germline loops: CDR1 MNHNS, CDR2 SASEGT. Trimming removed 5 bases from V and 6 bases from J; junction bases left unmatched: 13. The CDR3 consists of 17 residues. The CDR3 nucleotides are TGTGCCAGCAGTCAAGGGCCCGGCGGGACAGTTAATTCACCCCTCCACTTT. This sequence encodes CASSQGPGGTVNSPLHF.

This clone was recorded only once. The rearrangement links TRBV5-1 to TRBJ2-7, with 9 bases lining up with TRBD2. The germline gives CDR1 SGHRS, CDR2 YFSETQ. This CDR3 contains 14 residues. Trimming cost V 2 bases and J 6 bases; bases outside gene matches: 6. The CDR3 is CASSFYAGGGEQYF. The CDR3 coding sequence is TGCGCCAGCAGCTTCTACGCGGGAGGGGGCGAGCAGTACTTC. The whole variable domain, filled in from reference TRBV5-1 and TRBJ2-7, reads KAGVTQTPRYLIKTRGQQVTLSCSPISGHRSVSWYQQTPGQGLQFLFEYFSETQRNKGNFPGRFSGRQFSNSRSEMNVSTLELGDSALYLCASSFYAGGGEQYFGPGTRLTVT.

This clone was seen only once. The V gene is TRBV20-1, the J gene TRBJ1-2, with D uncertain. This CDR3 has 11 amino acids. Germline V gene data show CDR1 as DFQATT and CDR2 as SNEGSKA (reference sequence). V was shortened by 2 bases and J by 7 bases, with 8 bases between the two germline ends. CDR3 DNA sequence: TGCAGTGCTAGAACGGTGGCTGGCTACACCTTC. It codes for CSARTVAGYTF.

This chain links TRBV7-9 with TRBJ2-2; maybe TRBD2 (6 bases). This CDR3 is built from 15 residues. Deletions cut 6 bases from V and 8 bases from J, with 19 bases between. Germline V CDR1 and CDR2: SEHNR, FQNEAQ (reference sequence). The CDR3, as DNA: TGTGCCAGCAGGCCCCGGGACTTACTTAGGGGGGAGCTGTTTTTT. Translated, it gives CASRPRDLLRGELFF.

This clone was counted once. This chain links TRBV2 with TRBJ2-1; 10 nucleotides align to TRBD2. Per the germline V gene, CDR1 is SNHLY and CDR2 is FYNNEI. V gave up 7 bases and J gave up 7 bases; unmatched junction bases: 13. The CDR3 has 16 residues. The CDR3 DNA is TGTGCCAGCACCGAAGAGGCACTAGCGGGACATAATGAGCAGTTCTTC. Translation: CASTEEALAGHNEQFF.

The CDR3 loop is CASSTDGEGYGYTF. The CDR3, as DNA: TGTGCCAGCAGCACGGACGGGGAGGGCTATGGCTACACCTTC. V and J are TRBV6-1 and TRBJ1-2; D is ambiguous. There are 14 residues in the CDR3. In germline, CDR1 is MNHNS, CDR2 SASEGT. Trimming pared 6 bases from V and 4 bases from J, leaving 15 bases between.